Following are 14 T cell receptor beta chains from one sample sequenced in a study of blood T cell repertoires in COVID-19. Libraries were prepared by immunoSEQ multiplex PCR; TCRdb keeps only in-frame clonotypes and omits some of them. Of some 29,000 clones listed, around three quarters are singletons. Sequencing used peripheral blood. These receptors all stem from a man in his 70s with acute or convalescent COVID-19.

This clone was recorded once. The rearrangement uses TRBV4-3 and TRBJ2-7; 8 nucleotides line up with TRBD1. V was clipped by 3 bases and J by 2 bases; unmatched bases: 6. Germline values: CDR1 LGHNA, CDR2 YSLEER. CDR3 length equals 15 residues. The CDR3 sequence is CASSQEGQVTYEQYF. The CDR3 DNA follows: TGCGCCAGCAGCCAGGAGGGACAGGTAACCTACGAGCAGTACTTC.

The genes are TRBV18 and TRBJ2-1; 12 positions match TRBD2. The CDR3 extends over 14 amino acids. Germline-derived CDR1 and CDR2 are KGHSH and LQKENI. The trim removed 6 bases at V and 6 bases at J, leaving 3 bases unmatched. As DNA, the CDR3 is TGTGCCAGCTCTCTAGCGGGAGGGCCCAATGAGCAGTTCTTC. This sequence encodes CASSLAGGPNEQFF.

The CDR3 is CASSPRGSGRTNEQFF. Here the CDR3 DNA reads TGTGCCAGCAGCCCTCGGGGGAGCGGTAGGACCAATGAGCAGTTCTTC. The V gene is TRBV9, the J gene TRBJ2-1, with a tentative D call TRBD2 (6 bases). This CDR3 comprises 16 residues. Between the trimmed V and J ends, which lost 4 bases and 6 bases, there was a span of 20 bases. Germline loops: CDR1 SGDLS, CDR2 YYNGEE.

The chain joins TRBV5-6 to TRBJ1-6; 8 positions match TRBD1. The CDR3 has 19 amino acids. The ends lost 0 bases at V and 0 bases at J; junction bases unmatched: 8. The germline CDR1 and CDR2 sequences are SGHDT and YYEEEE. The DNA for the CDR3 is TGTGCCAGCAGCTTGGATCCGGACAGGGCCCGCTCCTATAATTCACCCCTCCACTTT. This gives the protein CASSLDPDRARSYNSPLHF.

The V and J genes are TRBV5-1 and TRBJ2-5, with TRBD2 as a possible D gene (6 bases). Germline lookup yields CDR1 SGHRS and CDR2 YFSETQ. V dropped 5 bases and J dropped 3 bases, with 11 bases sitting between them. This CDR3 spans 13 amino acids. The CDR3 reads CASSRGLEETQYF. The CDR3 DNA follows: TGCGCCAGCAGTAGGGGACTCGAAGAGACCCAGTACTTC.

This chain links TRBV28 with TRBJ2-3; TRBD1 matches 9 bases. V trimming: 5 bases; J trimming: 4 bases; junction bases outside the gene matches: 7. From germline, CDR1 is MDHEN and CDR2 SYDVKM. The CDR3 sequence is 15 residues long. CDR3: CASSARDRDPDTQYF. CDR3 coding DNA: TGTGCCAGCAGTGCCCGGGACAGGGATCCAGATACGCAGTATTTT.

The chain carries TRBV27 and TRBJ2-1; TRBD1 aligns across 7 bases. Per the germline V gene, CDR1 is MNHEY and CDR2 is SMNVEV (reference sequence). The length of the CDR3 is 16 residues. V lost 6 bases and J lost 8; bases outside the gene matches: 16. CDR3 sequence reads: CASRRPGTEGVHEQFF. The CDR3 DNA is TGTGCCAGCAGGCGGCCCGGGACAGAGGGGGTCCATGAGCAGTTCTTC.

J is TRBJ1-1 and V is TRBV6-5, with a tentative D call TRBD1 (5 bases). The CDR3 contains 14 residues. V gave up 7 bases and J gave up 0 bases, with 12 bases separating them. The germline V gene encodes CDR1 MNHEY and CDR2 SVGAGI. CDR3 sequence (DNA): TGTGCCAGCACCCTGACAGTTATGAACACTGAAGCTTTCTTT. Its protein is CASTLTVMNTEAFF.

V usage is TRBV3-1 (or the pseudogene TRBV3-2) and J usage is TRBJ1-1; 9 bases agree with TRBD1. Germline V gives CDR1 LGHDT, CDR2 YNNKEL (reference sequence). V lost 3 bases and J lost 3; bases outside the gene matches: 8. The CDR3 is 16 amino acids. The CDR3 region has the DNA TGTGCCAGCAGCCAGCGGACAGGGGTGATCGACACTGAAGCTTTCTTT. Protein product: CASSQRTGVIDTEAFF.

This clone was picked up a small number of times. CDR3 in amino acids: CAISSGTVGNQPQHF. The DNA for the CDR3 is TGTGCCATCAGCTCCGGGACAGTCGGCAATCAGCCCCAGCATTTT. J is TRBJ1-5 and V is TRBV10-3; 7 bases map to TRBD1. The ends lost 6 bases at V and 2 bases at J; junction bases unmatched: 7. The length of the CDR3 is 15 residues. The germline V gene has CDR1 ENHRY and CDR2 SYGVKD.

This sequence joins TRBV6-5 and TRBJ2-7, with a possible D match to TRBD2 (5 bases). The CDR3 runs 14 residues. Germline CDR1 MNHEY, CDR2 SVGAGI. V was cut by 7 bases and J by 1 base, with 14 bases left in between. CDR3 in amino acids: CASTRTLESYEQYF. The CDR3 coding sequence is TGTGCCAGCACAAGGACTCTAGAATCCTACGAGCAGTACTTC.

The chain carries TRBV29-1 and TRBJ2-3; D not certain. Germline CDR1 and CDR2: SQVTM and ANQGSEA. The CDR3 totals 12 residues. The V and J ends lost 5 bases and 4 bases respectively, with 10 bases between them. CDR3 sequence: CSVTRLADTQYF. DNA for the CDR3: TGCAGCGTTACCCGTCTAGCAGATACGCAGTATTTT.

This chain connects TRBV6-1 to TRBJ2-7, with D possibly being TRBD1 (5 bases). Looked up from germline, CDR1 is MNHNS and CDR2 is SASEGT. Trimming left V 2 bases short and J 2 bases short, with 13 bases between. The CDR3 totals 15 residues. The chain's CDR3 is CASSETGSNPYEQYF. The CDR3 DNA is TGTGCCAGCAGTGAAACAGGATCCAATCCCTACGAGCAGTACTTC.

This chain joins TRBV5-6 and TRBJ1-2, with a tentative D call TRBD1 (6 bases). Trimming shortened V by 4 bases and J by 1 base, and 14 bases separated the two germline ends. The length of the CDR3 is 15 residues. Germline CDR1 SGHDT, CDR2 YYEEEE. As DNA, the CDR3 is TGTGCCAGCAGCCTTACAGGGTCCCATAACTATGGCTACACCTTC. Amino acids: CASSLTGSHNYGYTF.